This record concerns one T cell receptor beta chain sequence. The antigen remains unidentified. Vbeta (60) and Jbeta (13) primers were used in the PCR. Sequencing used immunoSEQ multiplex PCR; TCRdb keeps in-frame clones, though not all of them. Of roughly 150,000 clones in the sample, 85% are singletons; the top ten hold 1%. This CDR3 region has 16 residues. V was clipped by 5 bases and J by 6 bases, with 20 bases between them. The V gene's germline CDR1 is SGHNT and CDR2 YENEEA. This record comes from a study of cytomegalovirus exposure and HLA in healthy donors. Study-wide results and caveats: HLA allele associations emerged for 16,951 TCR beta sequences in a later analysis, at 0.05 false discovery rate.

Healthy donors of bone marrow made up the group. This sequence originates from a boy under 10 years old in good health and CMV-seronegative. The V and J genes are TRBV11-3 and TRBJ1-5, with D perhaps matching TRBD1 (5 bases). The specimen was PBMCs. CDR3 nucleotide sequence: TGTGCCAGCAGCCAACCGGGACCCCCCGGGGGTCAGCCCCAGCATTTT. Translated: CASSQPGPPGGQPQHF.